Reported below is one T cell receptor (beta chain). The clone's antigen remains unknown. No base-level quality is on record; no much larger clone is a single base apart. The library was produced with the immunoSEQ multiplex PCR assay. TCRdb retrieved this table from immuneACCESS and kept in-frame rearrangements only. Not all clones are present; in checked studies, unresolved V genes account for under half, and no reason is known for the remainder. The sample data list about 82,000 clones, and 90% to 95% of these were observed just once. The ten biggest clones cover about 0.39% of the sample. The sample comes from a study of technical replicates of blood from a handful of donors (dated by TCRdb to between 2016 and 2019). V and J are truncated by 1 base and 7 bases respectively, leaving an intervening sequence of 11 bases. In the germline V gene (reference sequence), CDR1 corresponds to LNHDA and CDR2 to SQIVND. Including the terminal cysteine and phenylalanine, the CDR3 comprises 14 residues. Of all the DNA, just the CDR3 is kept, 42 bases in frame from base 1.

Material: T cells isolated from PBMCs. The V and J segments used are TRBV19 and TRBJ1-5; a weak D assignment points to TRBD1 (6 bases agree). The TCR sequence derives from a human donor in good health. The DNA sequence is as follows: TGTGCCAGTAGTATAGCTACAGGGCGACAGCCCCAGCATTTT. This is translated as CASSIATGRQPQHF.